The 12 T cell receptor beta chains in this list originate from one sample, sequenced in a study of spatial heterogeneity in lung cancer. TCRdb processed the 5' RACE reads anew with MiXCR; each CDR3 protein has one entry. The sample has about 50,000 distinct CDR3 sequences; 7.6% are singletons. The time point is: sample taken at primary tumor resection. TCRs were sequenced from unsorted whole RNA of tumor, nontumor lung or PBMC. Specimen: PBMCs, collected at surgery. The receptors derive from a female donor with early-stage non-small cell lung cancer.

This clonotype has more than one count but fewer than ten. This rearrangement joins TRBV30 to TRBJ2-3; 7 bases are shared with TRBD2. Germline values: CDR1 GTSNPN, CDR2 SVGIG (reference sequence). This CDR3 has 14 residues. With 3 bases clipped from V and 1 base from J, the junction kept 4 bases outside the gene matches. The chain's CDR3 is CAWRWSGGTDTQYF. The CDR3 bases are TGTGCCTGGAGGTGGAGCGGGGGCACAGATACGCAGTATTTT. Complete variable domain (other parts from reference TRBV30 and TRBJ2-3): SQTIHQWPATLVQPVGSPLSLECTVEGTSNPNLYWYRQAAGRGLQLLFYSVGIGQISSEVPQNLSASRPQDRQFILSSKKLLLSDSGFYLCAWRWSGGTDTQYFGPGTRLTVL.

This clonotype occurred a few times. The chain employs TRBV29-1 and TRBJ2-3; 9 bases match TRBD2. V dropped 5 bases and J dropped 0; count of bases not matched to a gene: 9. The germline gives CDR1 SQVTM, CDR2 ANQGSEA. The CDR3 sequence is 16 residues long. CDR3 DNA: TGCAGCGTTTTTATCGTAGCGGGGGCTAGCACAGATACGCAGTATTTT. Translating gives CSVFIVAGASTDTQYF.

This clonotype has a handful of counts. The chain has TRBV7-8 and TRBJ2-1; TRBD1 matches at 7 bases. V trimming: 3 bases; J trimming: 0 bases; junction bases outside the gene matches: 5. Germline loops: CDR1 SGHVS, CDR2 FQNEAQ. The CDR3 totals 16 residues. The CDR3: CASSFRTGSSYNEQFF. In nucleotides, the CDR3 is TGTGCCAGCAGCTTTAGGACAGGCAGCTCCTACAATGAGCAGTTCTTC.

The chain employs TRBV5-1 and TRBJ2-7, with 9 bases lining up with TRBD2. The CDR3 contains 15 residues. CDR1 and CDR2 (germline): SGHRS, YFSETQ. The ends lost 0 bases at V and 4 bases at J; junction bases unmatched: 5. The CDR3 reads CASSLEGLARYEQYF. The CDR3 DNA sequence: TGCGCCAGCAGCTTGGAAGGACTAGCGCGGTACGAGCAGTACTTC.

This clonotype was counted between two and nine times. V usage is TRBV12-3 or TRBV12-4 and J usage is TRBJ1-2, with 10 positions matching TRBD1. The CDR3 is made up of 14 amino acids. V trimming: 4 bases; J trimming: 6 bases; junction bases outside the gene matches: 5. DNA of the CDR3: TGTGCCAGCAGTTCGGGACAGGGGATTAATGGCTACACCTTC. This codes for CASSSGQGINGYTF.

The chain combines TRBV12-3 or TRBV12-4 with TRBJ2-6; tentatively, D is TRBD1 (5 bases). Trimming shortened V by 3 bases and J by 2 bases, and 5 bases separated the two germline ends. This CDR3 spans 14 amino acids. CDR3 in DNA: TGTGCCAGCAGTTTCAGGGCTGGGGCCAACGTCCTGACTTTC. Its protein is CASSFRAGANVLTF.

This clonotype appeared many times. This chain links TRBV20-1 with TRBJ2-7; no definite D call. Germline V gives CDR1 DFQATT, CDR2 SNEGSKA (reference sequence). Trimming stripped 3 bases from V and 7 bases from J, with 16 bases between. The CDR3 spans 13 residues. CDR3 DNA sequence: TGCAGTGCTAGTAACCCGACCGGGTTGGAGCAGTACTTC. The encoded protein is CSASNPTGLEQYF.

The J gene is TRBJ2-7, the V gene TRBV5-1; D call uncertain. This CDR3 has 17 amino acids. With 1 base removed from V and 6 bases from J, the gap between germline ends came to 23 bases. CDR1 is SGHRS and CDR2 is YFSETQ in the germline V gene. For the CDR3, the DNA is TGCGCCAGCAGCTTGAAAACTCTCGAGGCCGCCCATAGCGAGCAGTACTTC. Its translation is CASSLKTLEAAHSEQYF. The entire variable domain, with the rest obtained from reference TRBV5-1 and TRBJ2-7, is as follows: KAGVTQTPRYLIKTRGQQVTLSCSPISGHRSVSWYQQTPGQGLQFLFEYFSETQRNKGNFPGRFSGRQFSNSRSEMNVSTLELGDSALYLCASSLKTLEAAHSEQYFGPGTRLTVT.

The sample holds a few counts of this clonotype. This chain uses TRBV19 with TRBJ1-1; no definite D call. Germline CDR1 LNHDA, CDR2 SQIVND (reference sequence). Trimming pared 4 bases from V and 3 bases from J, leaving 12 bases between. The CDR3 is 14 residues long. CDR3 sequence reads: CASSRRERDTEAFF. In DNA form, the CDR3 reads TGTGCCAGTAGTAGGCGGGAAAGGGACACTGAAGCTTTCTTT.

In this sample, this clonotype turned up many times. V gene TRBV9 combines with J gene TRBJ2-3; a possible D gene is TRBD2 (5 bases). Germline V gene data show CDR1 as SGDLS and CDR2 as YYNGEE. The ends were cut back, 0 bases at V and 0 bases at J, with 17 bases in the middle. The CDR3 has 18 residues. The CDR3 DNA reads as TGTGCCAGCAGCGTAGGGGCCCCGGACTTCCTAAGCACAGATACGCAGTATTTT. This translates into CASSVGAPDFLSTDTQYF.

This clonotype showed up just a few times. This rearrangement joins TRBV6-6 to TRBJ2-5; D gene ambiguous. Germline-derived CDR1 and CDR2 are MNHNY and SVGAGI (reference sequence). With 4 bases removed from V and 1 base from J, the gap between germline ends came to 10 bases. The CDR3 contains 14 residues. This chain's CDR3 is CASSFPGGQETQYF. The CDR3 nucleotides read TGTGCCAGCAGTTTTCCCGGCGGCCAAGAGACCCAGTACTTC.

Judged by abundance, this clonotype is medium-sized (0.01 to 0.1%). V usage is TRBV29-1 and J usage is TRBJ2-1; D is perhaps TRBD1 (6 bases). Germline V gene lookup returns CDR1 SQVTM and CDR2 ANQGSEA. V lost 5 bases to trimming and J lost 2 bases, with 13 bases between them. The CDR3 is 14 amino acids. DNA for the CDR3: TGCAGCGTTTACACCGGGACACCCTACAATGAGCAGTTCTTC. Protein sequence: CSVYTGTPYNEQFF.